One and the same sample provided the 20 T cell receptor beta chains below, sequenced in a study of PD-1 blockade in classical Hodgkin lymphoma. Time point specified: cycle 4 day 1 (C4D1), after about 6 weeks of nivolumab. Relapse was seen in all patients after autologous stem cell transplantation, and brentuximab vedotin exposure was variable. Data came from immunoSEQ multiplex PCR; TCRdb stores just in-frame clones and leaves some out. Among about 52,000 clones, 86% were seen once, and the ten largest hold 6.5% to 8%. Here the sequenced sample was peripheral blood mononuclear cells (PBMCs), taken before the fourth cycle of nivolumab. Receptors originate from a human donor with classical Hodgkin lymphoma.

The chain joins TRBV7-3 to TRBJ2-1; D unresolved. The ends were cut back, 3 bases at V and 7 bases at J, with 7 bases in the middle. The CDR3 length is 12 residues. Germline CDR1 is SGHTA and CDR2 is FQGTGA. This CDR3 is CASSLSSNEQFF. DNA for the CDR3: TGTGCCAGCAGCTTGTCGAGTAATGAGCAGTTCTTC.

The rearrangement joins TRBV2 to TRBJ2-1, with TRBD2 matching over 10 bases. The CDR3 is 13 residues long. Trimming took 6 bases from V and 8 from J; bases not matched to a gene: 4. Germline V CDR1 and CDR2: SNHLY, FYNNEI. CDR3 sequence: CASRLAGEDEQFF. The CDR3 DNA sequence: TGTGCCAGCAGGCTAGCGGGAGAGGATGAGCAGTTCTTC. Drawing the rest from reference TRBV2 and TRBJ2-1, the complete variable domain is EPEVTQTPSHQVTQMGQEVILRCVPISNHLYFYWYRQILGQKVEFLVSFYNNEISEKSEIFDDQFSVERPDGSNFTLKIRSTKLEDSAMYFCASRLAGEDEQFFGPGTRLTVL.

CDR3 nucleotide sequence: TGTGCCAGCAGCCGGTCGTCCGGAAAGGTGCTTAATTCACCCCTCCACTTT. It is translated as CASSRSSGKVLNSPLHF. The chain uses TRBV2 and TRBJ1-6; D is ambiguous. This CDR3 contains 17 residues. Germline CDR1 is SNHLY and CDR2 is FYNNEI. Trimming took off 6 bases at V and 6 bases at J, with 21 bases between the two ends.

V usage is TRBV10-3 and J usage is TRBJ2-3, with TRBD1 as a possible D gene (6 bases). CDR3 length: 14 residues. With 2 bases removed from V and 2 bases from J, the gap between germline ends came to 8 bases. Germline CDR1 is ENHRY and CDR2 is SYGVKD. The CDR3 bases are TGTGCCATCAGTGAGGGGACACACACAGATACGCAGTATTTT. Translating gives CAISEGTHTDTQYF.

For the CDR3, the DNA is TGTGCCAGAAGCTTGGCCGGGGGCAGTTTGTACTTC. This gives the protein CARSLAGGSLYF. The genes are TRBV5-3 and TRBJ2-7, with D possibly being TRBD1 or TRBD2 (6 bases each). TRBV5-3 is treated as an ORF (open reading frame) with a function not yet certain. The CDR3 runs 12 residues. V was clipped by 0 bases and J by 12 bases, with 13 bases between them.

The chain uses TRBV5-6 and TRBJ2-1; D unclear. CDR1 SGHDT and CDR2 YYEEEE come from the germline V gene. V was cut by 0 bases and J by 9 bases, with 16 bases left in between. The CDR3 totals 15 residues. CDR3 sequence (DNA): TGTGCCAGCAGCTTGGTTGCGCTAGGGAAGGGTGAGCAGTTCTTC. This translates into CASSLVALGKGEQFF.

The rearrangement joins TRBV7-2 to TRBJ2-2; possibly TRBD2 for D (6 bases). Per germline, CDR1 SGHTA and CDR2 FQGNSA. The ends were cut back, 4 bases at V and 7 bases at J, with 16 bases in the middle. The CDR3 covers 15 residues. Here the CDR3 DNA reads TGTGCCAGCAGCTCTTCGGGGGATAGGAGCGGGGAGCTGTTTTTT. It codes for CASSSSGDRSGELFF.

The J gene is TRBJ2-5, the V gene TRBV6-1; no clear D. Germline V gene sequence: CDR1 MNHNS, CDR2 SASEGT. Trimming pared 7 bases from V and 4 bases from J, leaving 7 bases between. CDR3 size: 11 residues. The CDR3 sequence: CASKVAETQYF. The CDR3 DNA follows: TGTGCCAGCAAGGTAGCAGAGACCCAGTACTTC.

The chain carries TRBV4-2 and TRBJ2-5; D not certain. Per the germline V gene, CDR1 is LGHNA and CDR2 is YNFKEQ. Trimming removed 1 base from V and 5 bases from J, with 14 bases in between. The CDR3 has 15 amino acids. CDR3 protein: CASSQVSKAGETQYF. In nucleotides, the CDR3 is TGTGCCAGCAGCCAAGTAAGCAAAGCCGGGGAGACCCAGTACTTC.

The gene calls are TRBV20-1 and TRBJ2-5; D is undetermined. The V gene's germline CDR1 is DFQATT and CDR2 SNEGSKA (reference sequence). This CDR3 spans 10 amino acids. Trimming left V 3 bases short and J 5 bases short, with 4 bases between. DNA for the CDR3: TGCAGTGCTAGTGACGAGACCCAGTACTTC. As protein: CSASDETQYF.

The chain joins TRBV29-1 to TRBJ2-1; 7 nucleotides agree with TRBD1. The CDR3 covers 16 residues. The V and J ends lost 6 bases and 0 bases, in that order; junction bases with no gene match: 11. Germline CDR1 is SQVTM and CDR2 is ANQGSEA. The CDR3 loop is CSVAGTVMSSYNEQFF. The CDR3 DNA reads as TGCAGCGTAGCCGGGACAGTTATGAGCTCCTACAATGAGCAGTTCTTC.

The gene calls are TRBV7-9 and TRBJ2-5, with D possibly TRBD2 on 5 matching bases. The CDR3 is 14 amino acids. Germline CDR1 and CDR2: SEHNR and FQNEAQ (reference sequence). The V and J ends lost 8 bases and 4 bases respectively, with 17 bases between them. In DNA, the CDR3 is TGTGCCAGCGCCGTCATAGGGAGTGGAGAGACCCAGTACTTC. The encoded protein is CASAVIGSGETQYF.

This sequence joins TRBV2 and TRBJ2-1; TRBD2 agrees at 10 bases. The V segment lost 0 bases and the J segment 6 bases; nucleotides outside the gene matches: 5. Germline V lookup: CDR1 SNHLY, CDR2 FYNNEI. The CDR3 has 16 amino acids. The CDR3 spells CASSEAASGGPNEQFF. For the CDR3, the DNA is TGTGCCAGCAGTGAAGCGGCTAGCGGGGGCCCCAATGAGCAGTTCTTC.

This clone was counted once. A far larger clone differs by one base, so this is likely a read error. The sample holds other DNA sequences that translate to the same CDR3. V usage is TRBV11-1 and J usage is TRBJ1-1; the D is unclear. V lost 1 base and J lost 3, with 6 bases in between. Germline V gene sequence: CDR1 SGHAT, CDR2 FQDESV (reference sequence). The length of the CDR3 is 13 residues. The CDR3 reads CASSLGVDTEAFF. CDR3 in DNA: TGTGCCAGCAGCTTAGGTGTGGACACTGAAGCTTTCTTT.

The gene calls are TRBV25-1 and TRBJ1-1; the D is unclear. From germline, CDR1 is MGHDK and CDR2 SYGVNS. The V gene lost 6 bases and the J gene lost 1 base, with 12 bases spanning the gap. The CDR3 has 14 residues. CDR3 loop: CASRDITRNTEAFF. CDR3 DNA: TGTGCCAGCAGAGATATCACAAGGAACACTGAAGCTTTCTTT.

Note on this clone: This same CDR3 is encoded by further DNA sequences in the sample. CDR3 nucleotides: TGTGCCAGCAGTTTAAGGGGGCAAGAGACCCAGTACTTC. Translation: CASSLRGQETQYF. The chain uses TRBV27 and TRBJ2-5; tentative D call: TRBD1 (6 bases). V was trimmed by 2 bases and J by 2 bases, leaving 6 bases between them. This CDR3 is built from 13 residues. Germline V gene lookup returns CDR1 MNHEY and CDR2 SMNVEV (reference sequence).

This chain joins TRBV28 and TRBJ2-7; 8 bases agree with TRBD2. The CDR3 contains 15 residues. From germline, CDR1 is MDHEN and CDR2 SYDVKM. Trimming took 5 bases from V and 1 from J; bases not matched to a gene: 7. CDR3 DNA sequence: TGTGCCAGCAGTATCTCCGGGACTAGATCCTACGAGCAGTACTTC. As protein: CASSISGTRSYEQYF.

V usage is TRBV6-1 and J usage is TRBJ2-1; weak D call: TRBD1 (5 bases). CDR3 length: 14 residues. Between the trimmed V and J ends, which lost 8 bases and 0 bases, there was a span of 11 bases. Germline values: CDR1 MNHNS, CDR2 SASEGT. CDR3: CASQGSFSYNEQFF. CDR3 sequence (DNA): TGTGCCAGCCAGGGATCTTTCTCCTACAATGAGCAGTTCTTC.

V gene TRBV11-2 combines with J gene TRBJ1-4; D is perhaps TRBD1 (6 bases). V was clipped by 3 bases and J by 9 bases, with 11 bases between them. The length of the CDR3 is 13 residues. CDR1 is SGHAT, CDR2 FQNNGV, per germline. The CDR3 nucleotides are TGTGCCAGCAGCTTTTGGCAGGGGAAAAAACTGTTTTTT. Its protein product is CASSFWQGKKLFF.

J is TRBJ1-5 and V is TRBV19, with D unclear. The CDR3 has 14 amino acids. Between the trimmed V and J ends, which lost 3 bases and 5 bases, there was a span of 11 bases. The germline CDR1 and CDR2 sequences are LNHDA and SQIVND (reference sequence). Here the CDR3 reads CASSMYGVHQPQHF. The CDR3 nucleotides read TGTGCCAGTAGTATGTATGGGGTACATCAGCCCCAGCATTTT.